These T cell receptor beta chains were read from a single sample in a study of human T cells and chemical hapten exposure. TCRdb fed the RACE reads into MiXCR, producing one record per CDR3 protein. This repertoire shows fewer than 80,000 distinct CDR3 sequences, approximately 10% found once; its top ten account for roughly 2.1%. The material sequenced was whole blood, taken in connection with sensitization to the hapten diphenylcyclopropenone (DPC). The receptors shown here come from a woman in her thirties with alopecia areata. Some clones in this sample may be carry-over from other donors' samples. Both conserved end residues are part of each CDR3. The D gene is left open where the match is weak. Size values are once, few and many counts, or a class for expanded clones, and some rows have none.

few	TRBV7-2	NA	TRBJ2-1	CASSPGRGGEQFF	TGTGCCAGCAGCCCAGGGCGAGGAGGTGAGCAGTTCTTC
many	TRBV3-1	NA	TRBJ2-1	CASSLPGPGDEQFF	TGTGCCAGCAGCCTTCCAGGACCAGGGGATGAGCAGTTCTTC
few	TRBV7-2	TRBD1	TRBJ2-2	CASRLGTANTGELFF	TGTGCCAGCAGGTTAGGGACAGCGAACACCGGGGAGCTGTTTTTT
few	TRBV7-6	TRBD2	TRBJ2-7	CASSLAAGGSFEQYF	TGTGCCAGCAGCTTAGCAGCGGGGGGATCTTTCGAGCAGTACTTC
NA	TRBV5-4	NA	TRBJ2-3	CASSLTADTQYF	TGTGCCAGCAGCCTAACTGCAGATACGCAGTATTTT
NA	TRBV6-1	NA	TRBJ1-5	CASSEEQGYQPQHF	TGTGCCAGCAGTGAAGAACAGGGTTATCAGCCCCAGCATTTT
few	TRBV12-3/TRBV12-4	TRBD2	TRBJ2-5	CASSQLAVRQTQYF	TGTGCCAGCAGTCAACTAGCGGTCCGGCAGACCCAGTACTTC
NA	TRBV12-3/TRBV12-4	NA	TRBJ2-7	CASSLPGREQYF	TGTGCCAGCAGTTTGCCGGGGCGCGAGCAGTACTTC
NA	TRBV28	NA	TRBJ2-5	CASSSGGTEETQYF	TGTGCCAGCAGCTCCGGCGGGACCGAAGAGACCCAGTACTTC
many	TRBV6-1	TRBD1	TRBJ2-7	CASSEGQGLAGYYEQYF	TGTGCCAGCAGTGAAGGACAGGGCCTGGCGGGCTACTACGAGCAGTACTTC
many	TRBV27	TRBD2	TRBJ2-7	CASSYSGSSYEQYF	TGTGCCAGCAGCTATAGCGGGAGCTCCTACGAGCAGTACTTC
few	TRBV29-1	TRBD2	TRBJ2-7	CSVLREGLLYEQYF	TGCAGCGTTTTGCGGGAGGGCCTCTTGTACGAGCAGTACTTC
many	TRBV28	NA	TRBJ2-1	CASSPFSGDSYNEQFF	TGTGCCAGCAGTCCCTTTTCAGGGGATTCCTACAATGAGCAGTTCTTC
many	TRBV28	NA	TRBJ2-1	CASSFGLLGSIDEQFF	TGTGCCAGCAGTTTCGGTCTTCTCGGGAGCATCGATGAGCAGTTCTTC
NA	TRBV18	NA	TRBJ2-3	CASSGQTFTDTQYF	TGTGCCAGCTCTGGACAGACTTTCACAGATACGCAGTATTTT
many	TRBV9	NA	TRBJ2-3	CASSPDPSTDTQYF	TGTGCCAGCAGCCCGGATCCTAGCACAGATACGCAGTATTTT
few	TRBV6-2/TRBV6-3	TRBD1	TRBJ2-7	CASRPTGTGTEQYF	TGTGCCAGCAGGCCGACAGGGACGGGAACCGAGCAGTACTTC
many	TRBV28	NA	TRBJ1-1	CASSFLGFNTEAFF	TGTGCCAGCAGTTTCCTAGGATTCAACACTGAAGCTTTCTTT
NA	TRBV7-3	NA	TRBJ2-3	CASSLSGYPDTQYF	TGTGCCAGCAGCTTATCAGGGTATCCAGATACGCAGTATTTT
many	TRBV7-9	NA	TRBJ1-6	CASSPRTEQGPGGYNSPLHF	TGTGCCAGCAGCCCCAGGACGGAACAGGGTCCCGGGGGCTATAATTCACCCCTCCACTTT